This is a list of T cell receptor beta chains from one sample in a study of early T cells in non-severe SARS-CoV-2 infection. TCRdb re-analysed the 5' RACE reads in MiXCR, keeping a single row per CDR3 protein. The data hold approximately 120,000 distinct CDR3 sequences, with more than 13% observed a single time. Sequenced: whole blood. These receptors were obtained from an adult who was a healthcare worker with PCR-confirmed SARS-CoV-2 infection or an uninfected control (not recorded which). The CDR3 runs from the conserved cysteine through the conserved F or W. The D gene is left open where the match is weak. Not every row has a clone size; where given, it reads once, few, many or a size class.

cdr3_length	clone_size	d_call	v_call	j_call	cdr3_nt	cdr3_aa
16	NA	NA	TRBV4-1	TRBJ1-5	TGCGCCAGCAGCCAATTGTCCTATTTAGGCAATCAGCCCCAGCATTTT	CASSQLSYLGNQPQHF
14	many	NA	TRBV27	TRBJ2-5	TGTGCCAGCAGTCGTGGGACACCCCAAGAGACCCAGTACTTC	CASSRGTPQETQYF
15	NA	NA	TRBV12-3/TRBV12-4	TRBJ1-4	TGTGCCAGCAGTTTAATGGGCCGAGCTAATGAAAAACTGTTTTTT	CASSLMGRANEKLFF
15	many	TRBD1	TRBV10-3	TRBJ1-1	TGTGCCATCAGTACCTCGACAGGGTTTAACACTGAAGCTTTCTTT	CAISTSTGFNTEAFF
16	few	TRBD1	TRBV5-1	TRBJ2-3	TGCGCCAGCAGCACTGGGACAGGGGTTGTCACAGATACGCAGTATTTT	CASSTGTGVVTDTQYF
14	few	NA	TRBV12-3/TRBV12-4	TRBJ1-5	TGTGCCAGTTCACAGGGTAGTCGCAATCAGCCCCAGCATTTT	CASSQGSRNQPQHF
13	many	NA	TRBV6-5	TRBJ1-5	TGTGCCAGCAGTTCGAACAGTAATCAGCCCCAGCATTTT	CASSSNSNQPQHF
17	many	TRBD2	TRBV7-6	TRBJ2-1	TGTGCCAGCAGCACGACAGCGGGGGGAGGCTCCTACAATGAGCAGTTCTTC	CASSTTAGGGSYNEQFF
19	few	NA	TRBV27	TRBJ1-2	TGTGCCAGCAGCCCAGGGCCGAGAGGAGGGCTAATCTTAAACTATGGCTACACCTTC	CASSPGPRGGLILNYGYTF
12	NA	NA	TRBV30	TRBJ1-6	TGTGCCTGGAACAGGGAAAATTCACCCCTCCACTTT	CAWNRENSPLHF
13	NA	TRBD2	TRBV12-3/TRBV12-4	TRBJ2-1	TGTGCCAGCAGCTCGGGAGGAAACAATGAGCAGTTCTTC	CASSSGGNNEQFF
16	NA	NA	TRBV3-1	TRBJ2-5	TGTGCCAGCAGCAGAGAAACAGGGAGTCCTCAAGAGACCCAGTACTTC	CASSRETGSPQETQYF
14	few	NA	TRBV6-5	TRBJ1-1	TGTGCCAGCAGTTTCCGGAGAGGAACCACTGAAGTTTTCTTT	CASSFRRGTTEVFF
13	many	NA	TRBV20-1	TRBJ2-4	TGCAGTGTTAAGATCTCCGCCAAAAACATTCAGTACTTC	CSVKISAKNIQYF
14	many	NA	TRBV20-1	TRBJ1-5	TGCAGTGCGTATCCAGGGTATAGCAATCAGCCCCAGCATTTT	CSAYPGYSNQPQHF
15	few	NA	TRBV25-1	TRBJ2-3	TGTGCCAGCAGTCGTTACGGGGCCTGGACAGATACGCAGTATTTT	CASSRYGAWTDTQYF
14	NA	NA	TRBV4-1	TRBJ1-3	TGCGCCAGCGGTGACCGAGTTACTGGAAACACCATATATTTT	CASGDRVTGNTIYF
14	many	NA	TRBV5-5	TRBJ2-3	TGTGCCAGCAGCTCCGAGTGGGGGGCAGATACGCAGTATTTT	CASSSEWGADTQYF
16	NA	NA	TRBV6-6	TRBJ1-6	TGTGCCAGCAGTTACTCGTGGGGAGAGGCGAATTCACCCCTCCACTTT	CASSYSWGEANSPLHF
15	few	NA	TRBV7-9	TRBJ2-2	TGTGCCAGCAGCCCCCGGGGAAAGAACACCGGGGAGCTGTTTTTT	CASSPRGKNTGELFF
13	few	NA	TRBV12-3/TRBV12-4	TRBJ1-1	TGTGCCAGCAGTTTACAGACATACACTGAAGCTTTCTTT	CASSLQTYTEAFF
15	NA	NA	TRBV7-9	TRBJ2-7	TGTGCCAGCAGCCCACCCCAGTGGGAGGACTACGAGCAGTACTTC	CASSPPQWEDYEQYF
13	many	NA	TRBV20-1	TRBJ1-6	TGCAGTGCTACCTCCGGGACAAATTCACCCCTCCACTTT	CSATSGTNSPLHF
13	many	NA	TRBV12-3/TRBV12-4	TRBJ2-1	TGTGCCAGCTGGCAGGGCCTCCACAATGAGCAGTTCTTC	CASWQGLHNEQFF
16	NA	NA	TRBV5-1	TRBJ2-2	TGCGCCAGCAGGCTCGGTTGGACTACGAACACCGGGGAGCTGTTTTTT	CASRLGWTTNTGELFF
17	NA	TRBD1	TRBV10-3	TRBJ2-3	TGTGCCATCAGTGCGCGTGTCCGGGACAGGGGCACAGATACGCAGTATTTT	CAISARVRDRGTDTQYF
12	few	TRBD1	TRBV6-5	TRBJ1-2	TGTGCCAGCAGTAAGACAGGGGCTGGCTACACCTTC	CASSKTGAGYTF
16	NA	TRBD2	TRBV5-1	TRBJ2-1	TGCGCCAGCAGCTTGGTGGCTAGCGGGAGATACAATGAGCAGTTCTTC	CASSLVASGRYNEQFF
13	few	NA	TRBV28	TRBJ1-1	TGTGCCAGCAGCCCGTCCGGGTGGACTGAAGCTTTCTTT	CASSPSGWTEAFF
14	many	NA	TRBV15	TRBJ1-1	TGTGCCACCTCACTTGACCAGGGGAACACTGAAGCTTTCTTT	CATSLDQGNTEAFF
12	NA	NA	TRBV21-1	TRBJ1-3	TGTGCCAGCAGCTCGAGGGCCGAGCGTGAAGATTTT	CASSSRAEREDF
12	NA	NA	TRBV12-3/TRBV12-4	TRBJ2-3	TGTGCCAGCAGTTTGTGGGGAGATACGCAGTATTTT	CASSLWGDTQYF